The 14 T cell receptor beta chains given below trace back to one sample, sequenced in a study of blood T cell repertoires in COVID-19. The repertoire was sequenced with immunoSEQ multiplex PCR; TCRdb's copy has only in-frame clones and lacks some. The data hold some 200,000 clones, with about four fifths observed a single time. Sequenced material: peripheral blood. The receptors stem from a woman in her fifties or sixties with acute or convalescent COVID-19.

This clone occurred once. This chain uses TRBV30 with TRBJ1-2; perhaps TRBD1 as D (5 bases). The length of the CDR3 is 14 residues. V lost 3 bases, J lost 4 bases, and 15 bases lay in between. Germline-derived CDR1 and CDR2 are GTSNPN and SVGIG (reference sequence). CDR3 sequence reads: CAWSRETASYGYTF. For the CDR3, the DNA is TGTGCCTGGAGCCGAGAGACAGCATCCTATGGCTACACCTTC.

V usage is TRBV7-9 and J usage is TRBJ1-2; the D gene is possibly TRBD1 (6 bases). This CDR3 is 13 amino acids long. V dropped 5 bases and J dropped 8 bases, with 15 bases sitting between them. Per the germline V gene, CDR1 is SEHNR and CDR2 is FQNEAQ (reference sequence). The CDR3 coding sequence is TGTGCCAGCAGCACAGGGACCCTTAGCGGCTACACCTTC. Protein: CASSTGTLSGYTF.

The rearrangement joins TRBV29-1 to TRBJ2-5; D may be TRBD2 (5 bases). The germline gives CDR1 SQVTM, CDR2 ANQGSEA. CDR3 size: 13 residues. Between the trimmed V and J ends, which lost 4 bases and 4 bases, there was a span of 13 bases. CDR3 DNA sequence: TGCAGCGTTGGTCTAGGCGGAGGAGAGACCCAGTACTTC. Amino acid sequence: CSVGLGGGETQYF.

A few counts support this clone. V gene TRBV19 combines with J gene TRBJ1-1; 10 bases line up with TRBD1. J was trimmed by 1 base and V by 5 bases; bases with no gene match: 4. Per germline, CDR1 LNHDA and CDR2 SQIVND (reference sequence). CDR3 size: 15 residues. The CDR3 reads CASSSRDRGNTEAFF. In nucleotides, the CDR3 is TGTGCCAGTAGTTCCCGGGACAGGGGGAACACTGAAGCTTTCTTT.

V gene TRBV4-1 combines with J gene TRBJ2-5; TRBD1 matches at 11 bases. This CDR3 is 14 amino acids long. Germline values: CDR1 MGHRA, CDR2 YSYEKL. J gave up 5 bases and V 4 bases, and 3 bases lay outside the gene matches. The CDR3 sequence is CASSPGQGVETQYF. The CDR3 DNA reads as TGCGCCAGCAGCCCGGGACAGGGGGTTGAGACCCAGTACTTC.

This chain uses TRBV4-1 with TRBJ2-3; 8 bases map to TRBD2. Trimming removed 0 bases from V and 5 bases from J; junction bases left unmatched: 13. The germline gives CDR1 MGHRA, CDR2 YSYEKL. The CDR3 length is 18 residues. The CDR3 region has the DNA TGCGCCAGCAGCCAAGATCCCCCCGGGGGGGCCTCGGGAGATACGCAGTATTTT. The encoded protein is CASSQDPPGGASGDTQYF.

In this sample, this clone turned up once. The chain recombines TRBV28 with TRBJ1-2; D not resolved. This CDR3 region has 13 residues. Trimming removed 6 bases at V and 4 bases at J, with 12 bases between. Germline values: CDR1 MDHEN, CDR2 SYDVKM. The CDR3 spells CASRIDKTYGYTF. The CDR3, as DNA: TGTGCCAGCAGAATCGACAAGACCTATGGCTACACCTTC.

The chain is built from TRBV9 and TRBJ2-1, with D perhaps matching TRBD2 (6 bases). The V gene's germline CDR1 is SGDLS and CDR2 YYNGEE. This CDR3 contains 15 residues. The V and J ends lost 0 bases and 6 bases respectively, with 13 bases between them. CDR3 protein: CASSVGQGGGNEQFF. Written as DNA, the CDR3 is TGTGCCAGCAGCGTAGGCCAGGGAGGTGGCAATGAGCAGTTCTTC.

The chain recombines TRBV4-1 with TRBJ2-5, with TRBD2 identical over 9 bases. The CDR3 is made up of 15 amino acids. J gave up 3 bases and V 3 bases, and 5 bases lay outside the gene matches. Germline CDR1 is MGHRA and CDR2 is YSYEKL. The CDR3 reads CASSHAGGTKETQYF. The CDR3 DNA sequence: TGCGCCAGCAGCCATGCGGGGGGGACTAAAGAGACCCAGTACTTC.

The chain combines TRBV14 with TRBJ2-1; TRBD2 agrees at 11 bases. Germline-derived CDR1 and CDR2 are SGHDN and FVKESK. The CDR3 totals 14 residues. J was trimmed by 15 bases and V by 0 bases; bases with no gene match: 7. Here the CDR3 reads CASSQELAGVPRFF. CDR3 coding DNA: TGTGCCAGCAGCCAAGAACTAGCGGGGGTCCCTCGGTTCTTC.

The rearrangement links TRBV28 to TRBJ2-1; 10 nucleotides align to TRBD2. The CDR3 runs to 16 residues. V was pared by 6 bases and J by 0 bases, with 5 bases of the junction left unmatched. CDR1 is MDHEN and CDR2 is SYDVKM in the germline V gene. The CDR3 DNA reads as TGTGCCAGCAGCACCATAGCGGGGGGCTCCTACAATGAGCAGTTCTTC. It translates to CASSTIAGGSYNEQFF.

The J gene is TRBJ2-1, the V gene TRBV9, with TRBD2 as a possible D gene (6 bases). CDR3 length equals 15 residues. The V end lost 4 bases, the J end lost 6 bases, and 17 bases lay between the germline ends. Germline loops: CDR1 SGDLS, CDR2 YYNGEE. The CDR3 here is CASSPRGPSVNEQFF. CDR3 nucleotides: TGTGCCAGCAGCCCCCGAGGGCCTAGCGTCAATGAGCAGTTCTTC.

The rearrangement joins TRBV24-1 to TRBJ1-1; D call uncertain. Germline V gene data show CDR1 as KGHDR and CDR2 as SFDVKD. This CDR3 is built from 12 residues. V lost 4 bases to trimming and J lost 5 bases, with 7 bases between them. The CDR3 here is CATSEFQTEAFF. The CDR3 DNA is TGTGCCACCAGTGAATTTCAAACTGAAGCTTTCTTT.

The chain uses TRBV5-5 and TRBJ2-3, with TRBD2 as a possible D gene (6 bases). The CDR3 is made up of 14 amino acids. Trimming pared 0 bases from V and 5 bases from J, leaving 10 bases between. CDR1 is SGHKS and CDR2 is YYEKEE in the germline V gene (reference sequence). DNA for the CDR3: TGTGCCAGCAGCTTGGGGACCGGGGGAGATACGCAGTATTTT. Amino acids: CASSLGTGGDTQYF.